This T cell receptor (beta chain) was found in a study of blood T cell repertoires in COVID-19. A single count supports this clone. The same CDR3 also results from other DNA sequences found in this sample. TCRdb keeps only in-frame clones here, not all; method: immunoSEQ multiplex PCR. The repertoire has about 83,000 clones, about nine tenths of them found once; the top ten carry 16%. The CDR3 contains 14 residues. V shed 0 bases, J shed 2 bases, and the junction held 0 bases outside the gene matches. CDR1 LNHNV and CDR2 YYDKDF come from the germline V gene (reference sequence). Material: peripheral blood. V is TRBV15 and J is TRBJ2-7, with 8 bases matching TRBD1. The receptor's source is a woman aged 80 or over with active or convalescent COVID-19. This CDR3 reads CATSRDRGPYEQYF. CDR3 in DNA: TGTGCCACCAGCAGAGACAGGGGGCCCTACGAGCAGTACTTC.